Below, one T cell receptor beta chain is given with its context. Its matching antigen is unknown. This sample is part of a study of T cell repertoires in cytomegalovirus infection. Looking at the study overall: CMV infection plus the matching HLA type was flagged by public TCR beta signatures.

Per the germline V gene, CDR1 is MNHEY and CDR2 is SVGEGT. V lost 5 bases to trimming and J lost 5 bases, with 16 bases between them. The CDR3 covers 15 residues. Study-level points and caveats: Of the TCR beta families, the public ones yielded a cumulative frequency that identified carriers of CMV plus the relevant HLA. In two of eight donors, the top clonotype was HLA-C-restricted CMV-specific.

In TCRdb, the reads were re-called with MiXCR into one record per CDR3 protein. The sample holds under 800,000 distinct CDR3 sequences, more than 20% seen once. The sample consisted of CD8+ T cells from PBMCs. This sequence originates from a human donor in good health (CMV status not recorded). Some clones in this sample may be carry-over from other donors' samples. V gene TRBV6-2 or TRBV6-3 combines with J gene TRBJ1-5; no definite D call. CDR3 coding DNA: TGTGCCAGCAGTCTACATCTGGCAGTAGATCAGCCCCAGCATTTT. It encodes CASSLHLAVDQPQHF.